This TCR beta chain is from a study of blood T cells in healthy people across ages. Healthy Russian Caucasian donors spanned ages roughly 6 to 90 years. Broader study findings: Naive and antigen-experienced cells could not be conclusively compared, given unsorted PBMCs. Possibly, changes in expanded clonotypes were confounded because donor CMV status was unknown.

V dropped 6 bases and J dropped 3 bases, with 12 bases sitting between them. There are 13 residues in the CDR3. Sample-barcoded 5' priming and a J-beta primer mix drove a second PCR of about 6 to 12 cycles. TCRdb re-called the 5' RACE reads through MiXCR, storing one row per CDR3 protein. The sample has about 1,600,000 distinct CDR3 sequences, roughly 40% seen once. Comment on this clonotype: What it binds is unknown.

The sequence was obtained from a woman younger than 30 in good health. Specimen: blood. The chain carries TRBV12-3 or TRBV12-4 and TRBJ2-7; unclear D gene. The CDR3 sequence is CASSVQSRYEQYF. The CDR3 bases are TGTGCCAGCAGCGTCCAAAGTCGCTACGAGCAGTACTTC.